The 14 T cell receptor beta chains below come from one sample, sequenced in a study of blood T cells in healthy people across ages. Using a J-beta primer mix together with a sample-barcoded 5' primer, a second PCR was run for about 7 to 12 cycles. MiXCR, run by TCRdb on the 5' RACE reads, gives a single entry per CDR3 protein. The sample holds about 1.4 million distinct CDR3 sequences, around 59% seen once. The sample taken for sequencing was blood. The receptors derive from a man aged 18 to 35 in good health.

This chain joins TRBV27 and TRBJ2-1, with D hard to call. Germline CDR1 and CDR2: MNHEY and SMNVEV (reference sequence). The V and J ends lost 7 bases and 5 bases respectively, with 18 bases between them. CDR3 length: 15 amino acids. This CDR3 is CASTQVFQPDNEQFF. In DNA, the CDR3 is TGTGCCAGCACCCAAGTCTTCCAACCTGACAATGAGCAGTTCTTC.

This clonotype has just a few counts. The chain combines TRBV5-1 with TRBJ1-6; D call uncertain. The CDR3 contains 14 residues. Germline assignment: CDR1 SGHRS and CDR2 YFSETQ. The V end lost 1 base, the J end lost 7 bases, and 9 bases lay between the germline ends. CDR3 residues: CASSLLGINSPLHF. CDR3 in DNA: TGCGCCAGCAGCTTGCTAGGGATCAATTCACCCCTCCACTTT.

This clonotype showed up just a few times. As DNA, the CDR3 is TGCGCCAGCAGTGAGGGCGGGAACACCGGGGAGCTGTTTTTT. It specifies CASSEGGNTGELFF. The chain couples TRBV10-2 to TRBJ2-2; D is uncertain. CDR3 length: 14 amino acids. In germline, CDR1 is WSHSY, CDR2 SAAADI. V was shortened by 2 bases and J by 1 base, with 5 bases between the two germline ends.

The chain joins TRBV12-5 to TRBJ2-1, with D possibly TRBD2 on 5 matching bases. Looked up from germline, CDR1 is LGHNT and CDR2 is FRNRAP. There are 12 residues in the CDR3. Trimming shortened V by 5 bases and J by 6 bases, and 8 bases separated the two germline ends. DNA of the CDR3: TGTGCTAGTGGTACTAGTAGCAATGAGCAGTTCTTC. Protein sequence: CASGTSSNEQFF.

The chain uses TRBV20-1 and TRBJ2-5, with D perhaps TRBD2 (6 bases). The J call may be mistaken, given a closer DNA end match to TRBJ2-7. Looked up from germline, CDR1 is DFQATT and CDR2 is SNEGSKA (reference sequence). There are 13 residues in the CDR3. The CDR3 nucleotides read TGCAGTGCTGGGGGACTTGGGGACCACGAGCAGTACTTC. It codes for CSAGGLGDHEQYF.

The chain is built from TRBV11-3 and TRBJ2-3; D may match TRBD1 or TRBD2 (5 bases each). Germline V gene data show CDR1 as SGHNT and CDR2 as YENEEA. CDR3 size: 18 residues. V lost 1 base to trimming and J lost 4 bases, with 21 bases between them. The CDR3 bases are TGTGCCAGCAGCTTAGGGGGGATTGACACCGGAGGCGCAGATACGCAGTATTTT. Amino acid sequence: CASSLGGIDTGGADTQYF.

The chain joins TRBV7-2 to TRBJ2-1, with 13 bases matching TRBD2. Germline trimming cut 1 base from V and 7 bases from J; bases unmatched to any gene: 4. The CDR3 is 16 residues long. Germline V gene data show CDR1 as SGHTA and CDR2 as FQGNSA. The CDR3 bases are TGTGCCAGCAGCTTAGAGGGACTAGCGGGGCTTAATGAGCAGTTCTTC. Translated, it gives CASSLEGLAGLNEQFF. Filled out from reference TRBV7-2 and TRBJ2-1, the complete variable domain reads GAGVSQSPSNKVTEKGKDVELRCDPISGHTALYWYRQSLGQGLEFLIYFQGNSAPDKSGLPSDRFSAERTGGSVSTLTIQRTQQEDSAVYLCASSLEGLAGLNEQFFGPGTRLTVL.

The chain couples TRBV24-1 to TRBJ2-6, with TRBD1 matching over 8 bases. Germline V gene sequence: CDR1 KGHDR, CDR2 SFDVKD. Trimming took 5 bases from V and 1 from J; bases not matched to a gene: 6. The length of the CDR3 is 17 residues. Here the CDR3 reads CATSAAGGKSGANVLTF. CDR3 bases: TGTGCCACCAGTGCGGCAGGGGGCAAATCTGGGGCCAACGTCCTGACTTTC.

V and J are TRBV18 and TRBJ2-5; unclear D gene. CDR3 length: 14 residues. Trimming cost V 0 bases and J 2 bases, with 7 bases left between them. In germline, CDR1 is KGHSH, CDR2 LQKENI. CDR3 protein: CASSPPSQQETQYF. The CDR3 nucleotides are TGTGCCAGCTCACCACCGTCCCAGCAAGAGACCCAGTACTTC.

This clonotype was recorded once. The chain uses TRBV4-1 and TRBJ2-2; maybe TRBD2 (5 bases). Trimming shortened V by 0 bases and J by 0 bases, and 11 bases separated the two germline ends. Germline loops: CDR1 MGHRA, CDR2 YSYEKL. The CDR3 covers 17 residues. The CDR3 sequence: CASSQEKAGANTGELFF. The CDR3 DNA reads as TGCGCCAGCAGCCAAGAGAAGGCCGGGGCGAACACCGGGGAGCTGTTTTTT.

The V gene is TRBV28, the J gene TRBJ2-7; possibly TRBD2 for D (6 bases). The V gene's germline CDR1 is MDHEN and CDR2 SYDVKM. CDR3 length equals 12 residues. Trimming removed 7 bases at V and 3 bases at J, with 10 bases between. CDR3 DNA: TGTGCCAGCAAAAGGGGAGGCTACGAGCAGTACTTC. Translating it yields CASKRGGYEQYF.

The chain has TRBV6-5 and TRBJ2-2; TRBD2 agrees at 9 bases. J gave up 2 bases and V 6 bases, and 7 bases lay outside the gene matches. The germline V gene encodes CDR1 MNHEY and CDR2 SVGAGI. The CDR3 runs 16 residues. The CDR3 DNA reads TGTGCCAGCAGAACTCCCGGGACTAGCAACACCGGGGAGCTGTTTTTT. This codes for CASRTPGTSNTGELFF.

The rearrangement joins TRBV6-6 to TRBJ2-5; D is unresolved. The CDR3 sequence is 15 residues long. In germline, CDR1 is MNHNY, CDR2 SVGAGI (reference sequence). With 5 bases removed from V and 2 bases from J, the gap between germline ends came to 15 bases. The CDR3 sequence is CASSEDPSSQETQYF. CDR3 sequence (DNA): TGTGCCAGCAGTGAGGACCCCAGCTCGCAAGAGACCCAGTACTTC.

The J gene is TRBJ2-5, the V gene TRBV6-1; 11 nucleotides align to TRBD2. The CDR3 loop spans 16 amino acids. After removal of 6 bases from V and 7 bases from J, the junction contained 13 bases not matched to a gene. Germline CDR1 and CDR2: MNHNS and SASEGT. CDR3 amino acids: CASSALLAGVDATQYF. The CDR3 region has the DNA TGTGCCAGCAGCGCCTTACTAGCGGGAGTTGATGCGACCCAGTACTTC.